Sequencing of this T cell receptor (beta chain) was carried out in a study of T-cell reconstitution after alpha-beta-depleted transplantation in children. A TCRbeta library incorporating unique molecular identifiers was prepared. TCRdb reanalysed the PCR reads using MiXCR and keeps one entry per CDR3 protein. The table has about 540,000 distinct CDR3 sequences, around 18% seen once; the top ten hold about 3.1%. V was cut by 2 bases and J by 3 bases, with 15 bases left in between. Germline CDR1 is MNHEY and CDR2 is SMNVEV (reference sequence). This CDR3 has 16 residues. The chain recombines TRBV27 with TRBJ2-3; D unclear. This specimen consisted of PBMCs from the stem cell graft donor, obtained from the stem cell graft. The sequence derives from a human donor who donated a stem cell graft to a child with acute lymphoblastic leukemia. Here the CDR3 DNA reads TGTGCCAGCAGTTTAGGGTTGCGGCCTCTGACAGATACGCAGTATTTT. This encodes CASSLGLRPLTDTQYF.